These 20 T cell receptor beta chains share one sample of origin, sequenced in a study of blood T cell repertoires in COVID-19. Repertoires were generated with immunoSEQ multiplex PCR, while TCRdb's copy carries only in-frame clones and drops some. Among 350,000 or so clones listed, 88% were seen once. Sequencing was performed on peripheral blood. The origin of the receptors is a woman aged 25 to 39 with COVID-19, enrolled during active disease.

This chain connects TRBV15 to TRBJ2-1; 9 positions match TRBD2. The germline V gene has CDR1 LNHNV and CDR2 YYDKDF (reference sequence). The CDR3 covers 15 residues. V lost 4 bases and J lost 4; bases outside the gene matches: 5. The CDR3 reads CATSTRTSAYNEQFF. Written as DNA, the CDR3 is TGTGCCACCAGCACCCGGACTAGCGCTTACAATGAGCAGTTCTTC.

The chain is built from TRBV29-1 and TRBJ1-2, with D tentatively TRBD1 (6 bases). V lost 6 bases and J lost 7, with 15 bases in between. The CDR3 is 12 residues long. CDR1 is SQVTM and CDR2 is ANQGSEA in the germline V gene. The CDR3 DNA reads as TGCAGCGTGTTTAATCAGGGGAGTGGCTACACCTTC. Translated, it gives CSVFNQGSGYTF.

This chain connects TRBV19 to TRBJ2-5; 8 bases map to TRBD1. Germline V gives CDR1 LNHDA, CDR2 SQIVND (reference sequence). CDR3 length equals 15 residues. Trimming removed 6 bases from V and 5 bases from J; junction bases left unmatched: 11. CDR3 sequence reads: CASRSTGVSAETQYF. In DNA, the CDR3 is TGTGCCAGTAGATCGACAGGGGTTTCGGCGGAGACCCAGTACTTC.

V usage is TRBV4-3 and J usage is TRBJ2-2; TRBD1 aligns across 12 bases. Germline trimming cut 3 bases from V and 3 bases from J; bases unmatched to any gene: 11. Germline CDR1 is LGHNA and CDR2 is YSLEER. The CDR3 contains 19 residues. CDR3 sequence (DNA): TGCGCCAGCAGCCAGTTACTCCCGGGACAGGGGGCGTACACCGGGGAGCTGTTTTTT. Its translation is CASSQLLPGQGAYTGELFF.

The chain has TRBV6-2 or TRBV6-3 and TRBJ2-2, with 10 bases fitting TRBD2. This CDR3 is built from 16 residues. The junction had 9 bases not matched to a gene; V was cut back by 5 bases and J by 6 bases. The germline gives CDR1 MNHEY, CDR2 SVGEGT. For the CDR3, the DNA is TGTGCCAGCAGTGGACCGGGACTAGCGTCATCCGGGGAGCTGTTTTTT. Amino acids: CASSGPGLASSGELFF.

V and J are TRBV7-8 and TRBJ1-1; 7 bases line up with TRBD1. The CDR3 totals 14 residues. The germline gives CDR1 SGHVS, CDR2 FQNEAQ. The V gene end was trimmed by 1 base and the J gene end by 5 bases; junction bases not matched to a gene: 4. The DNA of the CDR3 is TGTGCCAGCAGCTTAGAAAGGGGGCGGACTGAAGCTTTCTTT. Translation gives CASSLERGRTEAFF.

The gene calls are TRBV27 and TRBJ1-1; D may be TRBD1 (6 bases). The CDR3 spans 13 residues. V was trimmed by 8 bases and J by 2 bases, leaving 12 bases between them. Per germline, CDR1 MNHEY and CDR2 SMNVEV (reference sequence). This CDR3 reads CASGQGGNTEAFF. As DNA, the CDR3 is TGTGCCAGCGGCCAAGGGGGAAACACTGAAGCTTTCTTT.

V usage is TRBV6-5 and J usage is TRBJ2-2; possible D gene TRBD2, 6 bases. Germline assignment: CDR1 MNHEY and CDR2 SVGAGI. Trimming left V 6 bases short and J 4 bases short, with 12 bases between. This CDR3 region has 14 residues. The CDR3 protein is CASRPPGGTGELFF. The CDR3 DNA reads TGTGCCAGCAGGCCCCCCGGGGGCACCGGGGAGCTGTTTTTT.

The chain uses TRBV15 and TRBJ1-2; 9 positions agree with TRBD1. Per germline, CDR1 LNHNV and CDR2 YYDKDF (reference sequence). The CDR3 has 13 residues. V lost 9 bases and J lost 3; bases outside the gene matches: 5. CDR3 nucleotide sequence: TGTGCCACTAGGGGACAGGGCCACTATGGCTACACCTTC. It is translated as CATRGQGHYGYTF.

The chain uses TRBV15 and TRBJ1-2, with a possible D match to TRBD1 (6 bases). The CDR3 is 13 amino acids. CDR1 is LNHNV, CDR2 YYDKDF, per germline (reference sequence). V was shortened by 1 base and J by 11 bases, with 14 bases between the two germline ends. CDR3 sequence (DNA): TGTGCCACCAGCAGAGGCGGTTCAGGGGCTTACACCTTC. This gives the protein CATSRGGSGAYTF.

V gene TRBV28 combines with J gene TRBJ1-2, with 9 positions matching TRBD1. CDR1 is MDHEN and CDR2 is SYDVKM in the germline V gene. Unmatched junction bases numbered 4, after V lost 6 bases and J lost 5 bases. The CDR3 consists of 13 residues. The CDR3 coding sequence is TGTGCCAGCAGATTAGGGACAGGGTATGGCTACACCTTC. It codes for CASRLGTGYGYTF.

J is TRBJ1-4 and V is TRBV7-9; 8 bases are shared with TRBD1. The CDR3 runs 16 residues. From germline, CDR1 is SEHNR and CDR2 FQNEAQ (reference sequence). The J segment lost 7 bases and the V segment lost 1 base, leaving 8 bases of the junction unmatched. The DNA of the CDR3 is TGTGCCAGCAGCTTAGTCCAGGGGGCGAGTGTTGAAAAACTGTTTTTT. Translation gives CASSLVQGASVEKLFF.

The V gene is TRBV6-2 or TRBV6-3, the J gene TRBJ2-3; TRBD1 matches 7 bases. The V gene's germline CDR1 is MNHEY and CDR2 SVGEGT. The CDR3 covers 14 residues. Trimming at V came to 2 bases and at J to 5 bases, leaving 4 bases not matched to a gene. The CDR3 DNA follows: TGTGCCAGCAGTTACGTCCAGGGGGTAGATACGCAGTATTTT. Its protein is CASSYVQGVDTQYF.

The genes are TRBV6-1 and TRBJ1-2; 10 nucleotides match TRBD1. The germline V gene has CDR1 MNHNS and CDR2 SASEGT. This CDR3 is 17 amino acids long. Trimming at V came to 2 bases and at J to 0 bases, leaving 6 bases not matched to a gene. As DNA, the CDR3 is TGTGCCAGCAGTGAACGCGACAGGGGGCGAGCTAACTATGGCTACACCTTC. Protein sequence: CASSERDRGRANYGYTF.

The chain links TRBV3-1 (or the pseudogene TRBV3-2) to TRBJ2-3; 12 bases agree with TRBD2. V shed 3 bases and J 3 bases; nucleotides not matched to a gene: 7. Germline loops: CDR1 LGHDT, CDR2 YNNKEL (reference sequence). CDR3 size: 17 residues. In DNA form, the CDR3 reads TGTGCCAGCAGCCAGCTTCTAGCGGGGGGGCCGACAGATACGCAGTATTTT. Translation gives CASSQLLAGGPTDTQYF.

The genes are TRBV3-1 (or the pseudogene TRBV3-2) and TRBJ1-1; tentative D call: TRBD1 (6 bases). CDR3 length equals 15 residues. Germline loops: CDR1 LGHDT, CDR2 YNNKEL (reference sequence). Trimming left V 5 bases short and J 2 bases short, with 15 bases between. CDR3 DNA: TGTGCCAGCAGCAGGACCGGGACAAGAAACACTGAAGCTTTCTTT. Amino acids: CASSRTGTRNTEAFF.

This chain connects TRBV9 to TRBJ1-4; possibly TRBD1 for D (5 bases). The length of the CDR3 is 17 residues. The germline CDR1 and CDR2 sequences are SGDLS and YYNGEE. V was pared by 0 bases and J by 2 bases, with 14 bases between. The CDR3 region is CASSVGVGGGTNEKLFF. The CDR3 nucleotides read TGTGCCAGCAGCGTAGGGGTCGGTGGGGGGACTAATGAAAAACTGTTTTTT.

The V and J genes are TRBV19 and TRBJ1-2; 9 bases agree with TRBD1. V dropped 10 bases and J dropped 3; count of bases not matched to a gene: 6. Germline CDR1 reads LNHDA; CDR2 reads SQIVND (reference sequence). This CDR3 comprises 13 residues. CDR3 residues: CATRDREYYGYTF. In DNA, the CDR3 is TGTGCCACCCGGGACAGGGAATACTATGGCTACACCTTC.

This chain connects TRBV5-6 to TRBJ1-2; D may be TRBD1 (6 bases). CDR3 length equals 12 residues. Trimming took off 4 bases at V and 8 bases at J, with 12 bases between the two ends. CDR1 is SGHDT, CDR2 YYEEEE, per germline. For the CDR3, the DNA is TGTGCCAGCAGCCTCACAGGGCGCGGCTACACCTTC. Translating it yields CASSLTGRGYTF.

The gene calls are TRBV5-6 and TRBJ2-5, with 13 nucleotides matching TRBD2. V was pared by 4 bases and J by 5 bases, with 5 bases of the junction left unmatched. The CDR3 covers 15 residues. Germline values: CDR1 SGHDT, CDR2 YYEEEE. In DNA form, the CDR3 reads TGTGCCAGCAGCGCTCCGGGACTAGCGGGGGAGACCCAGTACTTC. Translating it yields CASSAPGLAGETQYF.